This TCR beta chain was recovered during a study of identical twins (TCRdb year 2016). Study-wide context: To test whether fetal clonotypes persist, the study used deep sequencing on TCR alpha and beta repertoires from monozygotic twins, unrelated adults of various ages, and cord blood. Replicate twin experiments were performed at different times using different library preparation protocols to rule out contamination.

The paper as a whole reports these results and caveats: Abundant cord blood beta clonotypes had fewer insertions, young adult naive repertoires showed a similar but weaker trend, and memory repertoires showed no such trend. In beta out-of-frame sequences, excess twin sharing was weaker, because having fewer shared sequences lowered the signal-to-noise ratio. In monozygotic twins, recombination models systematically underestimated out-of-frame TCR alpha sharing, but the models matched the sharing seen between unrelated individuals. Invariant T cells such as MAIT and iNKT could partly confound zero-insertion analyses, although diverse VJ usage argued against such confounding for most clonotypes. Compared with coincidental sharing between unrelated individuals, out-of-frame TCR alpha sequences shared between twins had an excess of sequences with low generation probability. Conclusions relied on cross-sectional statistical analysis, since the same donors could not be followed over many years.

This clonotype was found a few times. Its antigen remains unidentified. No per-base quality is available; no much larger clone lies one base away. Libraries came from 5' RACE. Data came from an Illumina HiSeq 2000. Template switching introduced a universal primer binding site; the final cDNA contained a unique molecular identifier, enabling accurate counting of TCR cDNA molecules. Specific primers in the conserved constant-segment region were used to synthesize first-strand cDNA for the TCR alpha and beta chains. To control for contamination, each cDNA library was double barcoded with a SMART-Mk sample barcode plus Illumina barcodes. TruSeq adapter sequences along with Illumina sample barcodes were introduced in two successive PCR steps. TCR alpha and beta cDNA libraries were sequenced on the Illumina HiSeq platform with custom primers. Per the source publication's procedure: Unique molecular identifiers were extracted from raw reads with MiGEC, and CDR3 positions were determined with MiXCR. For each individual, recombination models were inferred using an EM algorithm with the repgenHMM and IGoR tools. The tcR package in R was used for shared clonotype analysis, with sharing normalized by the product of cloneset sizes. Out-of-frame nonproductive sequences were analyzed to study raw recombination free of thymic and clonal selection effects. Using fastp at Q25 and MiXCR, TCRdb reprocessed the public reads and kept productive beta chains. Rows matching on CDR3 protein sequence are summarized as one entry with the most common DNA and genes. These V and J calls are TCRdb output, not the study's own analysis. The sample data list about 900,000 distinct CDR3 sequences, and 10% to 15% of these were observed just once. The ten top clones hold around 1.6% of the sample.

After removal of 4 bases from V and 8 bases from J, the junction retains 11 bases not matched to a gene. CDR3 length: 15 amino acids, cysteine to phenylalanine. The DNA shown is the 45-base CDR3, in frame from base 1. Taken from the germline V gene, the CDR1 and CDR2 loops are SGHRS and YFSETQ. Every donor was a healthy Caucasian. The twin cohort consisted of three pairs of female monozygotic twins, all aged about 18 to 29 years. Peripheral blood mononuclear cells were used as the source from which RNA for TCR libraries was isolated. This sample was also put to use in a study of yellow fever vaccine responses in identical twins. As described in the second report: According to the authors, the vaccine-induced T cell response in identical twins seemed to be partly convergent and partly specific to each individual. In identical twins, the study followed T cell clones that responded to the vaccine with precision.

Sequencing used PBMCs. The source is a woman between 18 and 29 years old in good health. The sequence is built from TRBV5-1 and TRBJ2-1; 8 central nucleotides agree with TRBD1. The encoded CDR3 is CASSETGGSSDEQFF. In nucleotides, the sequence is TGCGCCAGCAGCGAAACAGGGGGGTCGTCTGATGAGCAGTTCTTC.